What follows are 9 T cell receptor beta chains derived from one specimen sequenced in a study of blood T cell repertoires in COVID-19. TCRdb's copy holds only in-frame clones and misses some; the assay was immunoSEQ multiplex PCR. Of about 240,000 clones in the sample, about nine tenths are singletons; the top ten hold around 7.2%. The sequencing sample was made of peripheral blood. These receptors all stem from a man between 60 and 75 years old who had recovered from COVID-19.

The J gene is TRBJ1-1, the V gene TRBV5-1; the D is unclear. The CDR3 is 17 amino acids. The germline CDR1 and CDR2 sequences are SGHRS and YFSETQ. The V gene lost 0 bases and the J gene lost 1 base, with 16 bases spanning the gap. This chain's CDR3 is CASSLGGSYGENTEAFF. CDR3 sequence (DNA): TGCGCCAGCAGCTTGGGAGGGTCGTATGGCGAGAACACTGAAGCTTTCTTT.

The rearrangement uses TRBV16 and TRBJ1-6; TRBD1 matches at 9 bases. Unmatched junction bases numbered 7, after V lost 3 bases and J lost 7 bases. The CDR3 has 16 amino acids. Germline assignment: CDR1 KGHSY and CDR2 FQNENV. This chain's CDR3 is CASSHDRGSSNSPLHF. The CDR3 DNA sequence: TGTGCCAGCAGCCACGACAGGGGGTCATCCAATTCACCCCTCCACTTT.

V usage is TRBV19 and J usage is TRBJ1-5; TRBD1 matches at 7 bases. The CDR3 covers 15 residues. The ends lost 7 bases at V and 1 base at J; junction bases unmatched: 7. Germline lookup yields CDR1 LNHDA and CDR2 SQIVND (reference sequence). The CDR3 region has the DNA TGTGCCAGTACACCGACAGGGAAAAGCAATCAGCCCCAGCATTTT. Translated: CASTPTGKSNQPQHF.

This clone was seen a handful of times. V is TRBV18 and J is TRBJ1-6; 8 nucleotides agree with TRBD1. The CDR3 covers 18 residues. V was clipped by 3 bases and J by 7 bases; unmatched bases: 14. Germline assignment: CDR1 KGHSH and CDR2 LQKENI. CDR3 coding DNA: TGTGCCAGCTCACCCGAAATGGTTAGGACAGGGACCAATTCACCCCTCCACTTT. Its protein product is CASSPEMVRTGTNSPLHF.

In this sample, this clone turned up a few times. The genes are TRBV29-1 and TRBJ1-1, with 7 bases that match TRBD1. The germline gives CDR1 SQVTM, CDR2 ANQGSEA. Unmatched junction bases numbered 1, after V lost 5 bases and J lost 1 base. The CDR3 has 12 amino acids. CDR3 region: CSVRTGNTEAFF. Written as DNA, the CDR3 is TGCAGCGTTAGGACAGGGAACACTGAAGCTTTCTTT.

J is TRBJ1-6 and V is TRBV7-9, with D perhaps TRBD1 (5 bases). The germline gives CDR1 SEHNR, CDR2 FQNEAQ (reference sequence). Trimming stripped 7 bases from V and 6 bases from J, with 10 bases between. The CDR3 runs 13 residues. CDR3 amino acids: CASTMTANSPLHF. For the CDR3, the DNA is TGTGCCAGCACCATGACAGCTAATTCACCCCTCCACTTT.

The CDR3 spells CASSPNGQGRDSNQPQHF. In DNA form, the CDR3 reads TGTGCCAGCTCACCAAATGGACAGGGGCGCGATAGCAATCAGCCCCAGCATTTT. The chain links TRBV18 to TRBJ1-5; 9 bases align to TRBD1. The CDR3 totals 18 residues. Germline V gene data show CDR1 as KGHSH and CDR2 as LQKENI. With 2 bases clipped from V and 0 bases from J, the junction kept 8 bases outside the gene matches.

This clone appeared a single time. This chain connects TRBV7-9 to TRBJ2-5; possible D gene TRBD1, 6 bases. The CDR3 is made up of 14 amino acids. CDR1 SEHNR and CDR2 FQNEAQ come from the germline V gene (reference sequence). V lost 5 bases to trimming and J lost 1 base, with 11 bases between them. The CDR3 is CASSLGHLQETQYF. The CDR3 nucleotides read TGTGCCAGCAGCCTGGGACACCTCCAAGAGACCCAGTACTTC.

This clone was found once. The chain employs TRBV5-6 and TRBJ2-7, with D perhaps TRBD1 (6 bases). The CDR3 runs 13 residues. Per the germline V gene, CDR1 is SGHDT and CDR2 is YYEEEE. Trimming removed 4 bases from V and 9 bases from J, with 17 bases in between. The CDR3 is CASSPQGRGRQYV. Here the CDR3 DNA reads TGTGCCAGCAGCCCACAGGGTAGGGGGAGGCAGTACGTC.